This TCR beta chain emerged from a study of cytomegalovirus exposure and HLA in healthy donors. The PCR contained 60 Vbeta and 13 Jbeta primers. Per the original methods: In a later analysis, 79 million or so unique TCR beta chains included roughly 11 million shared by two or more donors. Libraries were prepared by immunoSEQ multiplex PCR; TCRdb keeps only in-frame clonotypes and omits some of them. V, J and clone size derive from that table, while D and trimming were established from the DNA sequence. Of more than 150,000 clones listed, 75% to 85% are singletons. This CDR3 is 15 amino acids long. Losses at the gene ends were 6 bases for V and 5 bases for J; bases not matched to a gene: 9. Germline values: CDR1 MNHEY, CDR2 SMNVEV (reference sequence). Notes on the study in general: Confirmation was obtained in vitro that a few CMV-associated chains are specific for CMV antigens. HLA alleles showed associations with some 17,000 TCR beta sequences in a later analysis, at a 0.05 false discovery rate.

This clone has only a few counts. Its specificity is not known. This receptor was identified in a man aged 18 to 29 in good health and CMV-seronegative. The V and J genes are TRBV27 and TRBJ2-5; TRBD2 agrees at 10 bases. Sequencing used PBMCs. The CDR3 DNA is TGTGCCAGCAGGAGCGGGAGGGCGGGGGGGGAGACCCAGTACTTC. This sequence encodes CASRSGRAGGETQYF.